Listed below are T cell receptor beta chains from one sample, sequenced in a study of blood T cell repertoires in COVID-19. Clones were read by immunoSEQ multiplex PCR, and TCRdb kept only the in-frame ones, dropping some. The sample holds 350,000 to 550,000 clones; around nine tenths are singletons and the top ten take more than 4%. Input material: peripheral blood. The receptors derive from a woman between 25 and 40 years old with acute or convalescent COVID-19. Each CDR3 is given with its conserved first and last residue. D genes are given only for firm matches. Rows may omit the clone size; those that give it use once, few, many or a size class.

v_call	j_call	d_call	clone_size	cdr3_nt	cdr3_aa
TRBV30	TRBJ2-5	-	-	TGTGCCTGCCATCTGGGTAAGGGACCGCAGGGGGGATACCAAGAGACCCAGTACTTC	CACHLGKGPQGGYQETQYF
TRBV7-3	TRBJ2-1	TRBD2	-	TGTGCCAGCAGCCTTGGGACTAGCGGGGACAATGAGCAGTTCTTC	CASSLGTSGDNEQFF
TRBV6-5	TRBJ1-2	TRBD1	-	TGTGCCAGCAGTTACGCGGGCAGGGACAGCGGCTACACCTTC	CASSYAGRDSGYTF
TRBV28	TRBJ2-1	-	-	TGTGCCAGCAGTTTACGCAGCTCCTACAATGAGCAGTTCTTC	CASSLRSSYNEQFF
TRBV28	TRBJ2-7	TRBD1	-	TGTGCCAGCAGTTTTGAATGGGGACAGCCCTACGAGCAGTACTTC	CASSFEWGQPYEQYF
TRBV24-1	TRBJ1-5	-	-	TGTGCCACCAGTGCATCCCAGGGACCCCAGCATTTT	CATSASQGPQHF
TRBV5-1	TRBJ2-2	-	-	TGCGCCAGCAGCCTCCTCGGGGGTGGAGGTGCCGGGGAGCTGTTTTTT	CASSLLGGGGAGELFF
TRBV14	TRBJ1-1	TRBD1	-	TGTGCCAGCAGCCGGACAGGACGGACAGCTTTCTTT	CASSRTGRTAFF
TRBV6-1	TRBJ1-1	-	-	TGTGCCAGCAGTGAATCAGTGAACACTGAAGCTTTCTTT	CASSESVNTEAFF
TRBV2	TRBJ1-2	-	few	TGTGCCAGCAGTGAGTGGGGCCCTAACTATGGCTACACCTTC	CASSEWGPNYGYTF
TRBV2	TRBJ1-5	TRBD1	-	TGTGCCAGCAGTGAACGGCAGGGGGTCGGTCAGCCCCAGCATTTT	CASSERQGVGQPQHF
TRBV5-1	TRBJ2-7	TRBD1	-	TGCGCCAGCAGCTTAAATCCGGGACAGGGTATCGACGAGCAGTACTTC	CASSLNPGQGIDEQYF
TRBV5-6	TRBJ1-4	TRBD1	-	TGTGCCAGCAGCGAGGGGGCGCGAGTACAAAAACTGTTTTTT	CASSEGARVQKLFF
TRBV7-3	TRBJ2-7	-	-	TGTGCCAGCAGCTTATCAGGGGTGCACGAGCAGTACTTC	CASSLSGVHEQYF
TRBV7-9	TRBJ2-4	-	-	TGTGCCAGCAGCCAAACTTCGAGAAACATTCAGTACTTC	CASSQTSRNIQYF
TRBV19	TRBJ1-5	-	-	TGTGCCAGTACGGGACAATATAGCAATCAGCCCCAGCATTTT	CASTGQYSNQPQHF